Described below is a single T cell receptor (beta chain) sequence and its context. No cognate antigen has been identified for it. Base qualities were left out, and no much larger clone turns up one base away. Conventional CD4 T cells were sorted as CD4+CD127+ cells. AIRE-deficient patients had APECED syndrome. A FACSAria flow cytometer was used to sort the Tconv and Treg cells intended for TCRbeta sequencing. The sorted cells went into 5-ml round-bottom polystyrene tubes, and the dry cell pellets were then frozen at -80 degrees C until sequencing. TCRbeta chain sequencing was performed with the immunoSEQ platform. Turning to the authors' computational methods: About 11x10^4 distinct in-frame TCRbeta sequences from patients and some 1.3x10^5 from healthy donors were obtained from pooled conventional T cell repertoires. Public Treg TCRbeta sequences were defined as those shared by two or more individuals and were then searched for in Tconv repertoires. Differences between groups were assessed using Mann-Whitney U tests with Bonferroni-Dunn correction in GraphPad Prism 7.03. TCRdb mirrors the immuneACCESS table, restricted to in-frame sequences. Some clones are absent from its copies; in checked studies, under half trace to an unresolved V gene, and the reason for the others is unknown. V and J calls and clone size follow that table, whereas D and trimming were derived from the DNA. In all, the sample holds 20,000 to 25,000 clones, and 95% to 98% of those were seen once. The top ten clones comprise less than 0.4% of the sample.

The source of the sample is a study of B cell selection in AIRE deficiency (dated by TCRdb to between 2018 and 2021). Looking at the study overall: Researchers compared the TCRbeta repertoires of sorted blood CD4+ conventional T cells and regulatory T cells from AIRE-deficient patients with the corresponding repertoires from healthy controls. The TCR-sequenced cohort comprised roughly 5 AIRE-deficient APECED patients and roughly 5 healthy control donors.

Overall results and qualifications from the work: Shared Treg sequences had shorter CDR3s, reflecting a bias toward rearrangements with few non-templated nucleotide insertions. Only TCRbeta chains were sequenced, and 35% to 45% of the Treg sequences shared among healthy donors were also detected in healthy Tconv cells, possibly owing to differing TCRalpha chains. Approximately 30% of Treg TCRbeta sequences shared among healthy donors appeared in patient Tconv cells, suggesting diversion of Treg-biased clones into the Tconv compartment. Tconv and Treg cells from AIRE-deficient patients showed TCRBV gene usage, CDR3 length and TCR diversity similar to those of healthy donors. Among some 3,700 shared Treg TCRbeta sequences, less than 40% were shared exclusively by healthy donors and around 9% exclusively by patients, which suggests that Treg selection is less efficient in the absence of AIRE.

For CDR1 and CDR2, the germline V gene (reference sequence) lists SEHNR and FQNEAQ. V was cut back by 4 bases and J by 4 bases, leaving a gap of 16 bases between them. Including the terminal cysteine and phenylalanine, the CDR3 comprises 15 residues. Only the CDR3 part of the read is kept: 45 bases, read in frame from the first base. The sample taken for sequencing was conventional CD4+ T cells sorted from PBMCs. The sequence was collected from a human donor with AIRE deficiency. The chain uses TRBV7-9 and TRBJ1-2, with TRBD1 as a weak D call on 6 bases. This receptor has the CDR3 CASSSPTGSGYGYTF. DNA sequence: TGTGCCAGCAGCTCACCGACAGGATCGGGCTATGGCTACACCTTC.